Ten or more counts support the clone carrying this T cell receptor (beta chain). No antigen is known for it. The V and J ends lost 6 bases and 1 base respectively, with 12 bases between them. Germline values: CDR1 MNHNS, CDR2 SASEGT. The CDR3 runs 14 residues. Diagnosing involved the use of clinical symptoms, serum thyroxine and TRAb, thyroid ultrasound and orbital computed tomography. This specimen belongs to a study of T cells in Graves' hyperthyroidism and ophthalmopathy. Findings and caveats of the study: Within blood appeared most thyroid clonotypes that had expanded above 0.001.

TCR beta CDR3 region amplification was performed from RNA transcripts. First-round RT-PCR of the TCR CDR3 relied on the HTBI primer set. Each CDR3 protein is one row after TCRdb ran MiXCR on the multiplex PCR reads. Here the sample spans around 430,000 distinct CDR3 sequences, 14% to 15% being singletons. The clonotype originates from a woman in her 30s with Graves' hyperthyroidism. The chain joins TRBV6-1 to TRBJ1-1; unclear D gene. Specimen: blood. In nucleotides, the CDR3 is TGTGCCAGCAGCCCCACAGATCAGAACACTGAAGCTTTCTTT. The encoded protein is CASSPTDQNTEAFF.